These 14 T cell receptor beta chains were all obtained from the same sample, sequenced in a study of T cell responses to AZD1222 COVID-19 vaccine. The protocol was immunoSEQ multiplex PCR, while the TCRdb copy is restricted to in-frame clones and leaves out a portion. The repertoire holds around 180,000 clones, with approximately 90% as singletons. Sequences were derived from peripheral blood, sampled on day 0 of AZD1222 vaccination. These receptors all come from an adult in good health.

The chain joins TRBV7-9 to TRBJ1-6, with D perhaps matching TRBD1 (5 bases). The CDR3 extends over 17 amino acids. V lost 5 bases and J lost 6, with 20 bases in between. Germline V lookup: CDR1 SEHNR, CDR2 FQNEAQ (reference sequence). The CDR3 DNA reads TGTGCCAGCAGCCCGCCGGGTTCGGGGACCGCTAATTCACCCCTCCACTTT. As protein: CASSPPGSGTANSPLHF.

The chain couples TRBV3-1 (or the pseudogene TRBV3-2) to TRBJ1-5; tentative D call: TRBD1 (6 bases). The length of the CDR3 is 15 residues. In germline, CDR1 is LGHDT, CDR2 YNNKEL (reference sequence). Trimming shortened V by 2 bases and J by 5 bases, and 13 bases separated the two germline ends. In DNA form, the CDR3 reads TGTGCCAGCAGCCAATTTCGACAGGCTCATCAGCCCCAGCATTTT. Encoded protein: CASSQFRQAHQPQHF.

V usage is TRBV28 and J usage is TRBJ1-2, with D unresolved. The CDR3 has 11 residues. The V end lost 10 bases, the J end lost 4 bases, and 10 bases lay between the germline ends. The germline gives CDR1 MDHEN, CDR2 SYDVKM. The CDR3 DNA reads as TGTGCCACCGGGCAGAGCTATGGCTACACCTTC. Its protein product is CATGQSYGYTF.

V gene TRBV11-2 combines with J gene TRBJ1-5; 9 positions match TRBD1. The length of the CDR3 is 14 residues. V was pared by 1 base and J by 7 bases, with 2 bases of the junction left unmatched. Per the germline V gene, CDR1 is SGHAT and CDR2 is FQNNGV. CDR3 amino acids: CASSLAGTGQPQHF. CDR3 DNA: TGTGCCAGCAGCTTAGCCGGGACAGGGCAGCCCCAGCATTTT.

The V gene is TRBV19, the J gene TRBJ2-1; D remains ambiguous. The CDR3 is made up of 11 amino acids. Germline values: CDR1 LNHDA, CDR2 SQIVND (reference sequence). Between the trimmed V and J ends, which lost 9 bases and 7 bases, there was a span of 10 bases. CDR3 in DNA: TGTGCCAGCAGATTAGTTAATGAGCAGTTCTTC. Encoded protein: CASRLVNEQFF.

V is TRBV10-3 and J is TRBJ1-3, with D maybe TRBD1 (6 bases). CDR1 ENHRY and CDR2 SYGVKD come from the germline V gene. The CDR3 is 16 amino acids. V was trimmed by 10 bases and J by 0 bases, leaving 19 bases between them. CDR3 loop: CATLYLDRYSGNTIYF. The DNA for the CDR3 is TGTGCCACCCTCTACCTCGACAGGTACTCTGGAAACACCATATATTTT.

The gene calls are TRBV9 and TRBJ2-3, with 9 bases lining up with TRBD2. CDR1 is SGDLS and CDR2 is YYNGEE in the germline V gene. With 3 bases clipped from V and 0 bases from J, the junction kept 5 bases outside the gene matches. This CDR3 is 16 amino acids long. The CDR3 region is CASSGRLAASTDTQYF. The CDR3, as DNA: TGTGCCAGCAGCGGACGACTAGCGGCTAGCACAGATACGCAGTATTTT.

The chain is built from TRBV4-1 and TRBJ1-2; D is possibly TRBD1 (6 bases). The V gene lost 1 base and the J gene lost 8 bases, with 14 bases spanning the gap. Germline CDR1 and CDR2: MGHRA and YSYEKL. This CDR3 region has 14 residues. The CDR3 here is CASSQVGWTVGYTF. The CDR3 coding sequence is TGCGCCAGCAGCCAAGTGGGATGGACAGTGGGCTACACCTTC.

The chain employs TRBV6-5 and TRBJ1-1, with TRBD1 identical over 7 bases. Germline CDR1 MNHEY, CDR2 SVGAGI. The CDR3 has 14 residues. The V and J ends lost 5 bases and 4 bases, in that order; junction bases with no gene match: 7. CDR3 residues: CASSPDRAITEAFF. CDR3 sequence (DNA): TGTGCCAGCAGTCCAGACAGGGCAATCACTGAAGCTTTCTTT.

J is TRBJ2-2 and V is TRBV3-1 (or the pseudogene TRBV3-2), with D perhaps matching TRBD1 or TRBD2 (5 bases each). Germline-derived CDR1 and CDR2 are LGHDT and YNNKEL (reference sequence). Trimming stripped 5 bases from V and 1 base from J, with 11 bases between. This CDR3 spans 15 amino acids. In DNA, the CDR3 is TGTGCCAGCAGCTTATGGGACCGGAACACCGGGGAGCTGTTTTTT. This gives the protein CASSLWDRNTGELFF.

This chain links TRBV10-2 with TRBJ2-2; 7 bases match TRBD1. The CDR3 sequence is 15 residues long. The V and J ends lost 7 bases and 7 bases, in that order; junction bases with no gene match: 12. Germline V CDR1 and CDR2: WSHSY, SAAADI. CDR3 nucleotide sequence: TGCGCCAGCATTGGAACAGGGGTTGGAGGCGGGGAGCTGTTTTTT. Protein: CASIGTGVGGGELFF.

The V call is TRBV5-5, the J call TRBJ1-6; possible D gene TRBD1, 6 bases. The CDR3 is made up of 13 amino acids. Germline CDR1 is SGHKS and CDR2 is YYEKEE (reference sequence). V shed 7 bases and J shed 5 bases, with 10 bases lying between them. CDR3 region: CASGGGDNSPLHF. The CDR3 DNA sequence: TGTGCCAGCGGAGGGGGGGATAATTCACCCCTCCACTTT.

The V and J genes are TRBV28 and TRBJ2-7; 7 nucleotides line up with TRBD1. Germline lookup yields CDR1 MDHEN and CDR2 SYDVKM. The CDR3 sequence is 16 residues long. The V segment lost 4 bases and the J segment 1 base; nucleotides outside the gene matches: 10. The CDR3 sequence: CASSSPTRGQSYEQYF. The CDR3 bases are TGTGCCAGCAGTTCCCCTACGAGGGGGCAATCCTACGAGCAGTACTTC.

This rearrangement joins TRBV29-1 to TRBJ1-3; D perhaps matches TRBD1 (5 bases). Trimming pared 3 bases from V and 4 bases from J, leaving 19 bases between. Germline values: CDR1 SQVTM, CDR2 ANQGSEA. The CDR3 totals 16 residues. CDR3 sequence (DNA): TGCAGCGTTGAGGGGAACAGCAGGGTATCCGGAAACACCATATATTTT. Translated: CSVEGNSRVSGNTIYF.